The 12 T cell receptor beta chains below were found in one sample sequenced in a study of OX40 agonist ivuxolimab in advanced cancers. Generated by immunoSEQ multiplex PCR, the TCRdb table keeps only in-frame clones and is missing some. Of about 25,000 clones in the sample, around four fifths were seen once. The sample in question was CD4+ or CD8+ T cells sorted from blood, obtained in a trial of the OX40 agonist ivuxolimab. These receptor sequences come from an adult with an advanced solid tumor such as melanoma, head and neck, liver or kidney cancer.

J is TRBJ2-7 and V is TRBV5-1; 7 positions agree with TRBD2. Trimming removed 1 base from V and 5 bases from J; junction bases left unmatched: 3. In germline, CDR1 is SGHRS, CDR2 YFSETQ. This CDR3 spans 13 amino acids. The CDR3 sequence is CASSLLGGNEQYF. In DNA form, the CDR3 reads TGCGCCAGCAGCTTGTTGGGGGGGAACGAGCAGTACTTC.

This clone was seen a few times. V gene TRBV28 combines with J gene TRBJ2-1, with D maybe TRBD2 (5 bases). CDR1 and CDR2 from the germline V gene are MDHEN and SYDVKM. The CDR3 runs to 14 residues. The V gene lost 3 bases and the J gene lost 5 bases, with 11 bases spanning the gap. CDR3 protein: CASSFGGFDNEQFF. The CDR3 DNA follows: TGTGCCAGCAGTTTTGGAGGCTTCGACAATGAGCAGTTCTTC.

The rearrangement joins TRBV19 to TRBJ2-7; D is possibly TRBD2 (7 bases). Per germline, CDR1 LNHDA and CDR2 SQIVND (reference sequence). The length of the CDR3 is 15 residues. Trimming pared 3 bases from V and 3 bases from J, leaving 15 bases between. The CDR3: CASSMWGGSFYEQYF. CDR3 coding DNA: TGTGCCAGTAGTATGTGGGGGGGCAGTTTCTACGAGCAGTACTTC.

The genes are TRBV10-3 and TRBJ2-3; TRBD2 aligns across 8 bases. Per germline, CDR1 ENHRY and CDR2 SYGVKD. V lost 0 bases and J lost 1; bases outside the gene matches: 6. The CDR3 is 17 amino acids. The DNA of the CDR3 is TGTGCCATCAGTGAGTCGGTTGCGGGAGGTCGCACAGATACGCAGTATTTT. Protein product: CAISESVAGGRTDTQYF.

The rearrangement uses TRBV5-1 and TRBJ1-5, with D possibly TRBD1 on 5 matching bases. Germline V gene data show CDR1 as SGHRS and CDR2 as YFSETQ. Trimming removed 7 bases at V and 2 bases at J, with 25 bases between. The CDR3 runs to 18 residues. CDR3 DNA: TGCGCCAGCGCGAACCGGGACGCACTCGGAAGGGGCAATCAGCCCCAGCATTTT. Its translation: CASANRDALGRGNQPQHF. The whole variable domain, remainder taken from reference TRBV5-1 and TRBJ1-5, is KAGVTQTPRYLIKTRGQQVTLSCSPISGHRSVSWYQQTPGQGLQFLFEYFSETQRNKGNFPGRFSGRQFSNSRSEMNVSTLELGDSALYLCASANRDALGRGNQPQHFGDGTRLSIL.

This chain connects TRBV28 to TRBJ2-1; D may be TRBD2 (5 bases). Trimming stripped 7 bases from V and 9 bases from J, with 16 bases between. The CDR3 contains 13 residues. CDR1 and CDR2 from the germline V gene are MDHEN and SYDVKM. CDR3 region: CASTMAAGGEQFF. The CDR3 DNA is TGTGCCAGCACCATGGCCGCGGGCGGTGAGCAGTTCTTC. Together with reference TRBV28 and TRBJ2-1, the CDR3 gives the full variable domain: DVKVTQSSRYLVKRTGEKVFLECVQDMDHENMFWYRQDPGLGLRLIYFSYDVKMKEKGDIPEGYSVSREKKERFSLILESASTNQTSMYLCASTMAAGGEQFFGPGTRLTVL.

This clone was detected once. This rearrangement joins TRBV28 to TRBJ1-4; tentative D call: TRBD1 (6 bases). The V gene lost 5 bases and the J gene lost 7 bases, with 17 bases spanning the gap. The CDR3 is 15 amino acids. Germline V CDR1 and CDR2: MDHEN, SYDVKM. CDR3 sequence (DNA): TGTGCCAGCAGTCTCCTCAGACAGGTGGTTGAAAAACTGTTTTTT. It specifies CASSLLRQVVEKLFF. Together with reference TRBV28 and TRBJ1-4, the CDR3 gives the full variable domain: DVKVTQSSRYLVKRTGEKVFLECVQDMDHENMFWYRQDPGLGLRLIYFSYDVKMKEKGDIPEGYSVSREKKERFSLILESASTNQTSMYLCASSLLRQVVEKLFFGSGTQLSVL.

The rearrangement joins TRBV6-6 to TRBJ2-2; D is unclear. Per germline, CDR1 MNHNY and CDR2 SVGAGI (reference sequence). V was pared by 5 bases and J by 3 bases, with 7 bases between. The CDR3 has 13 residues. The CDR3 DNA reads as TGTGCCAGCAGTCCCGGTGACACCGGGGAGCTGTTTTTT. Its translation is CASSPGDTGELFF.

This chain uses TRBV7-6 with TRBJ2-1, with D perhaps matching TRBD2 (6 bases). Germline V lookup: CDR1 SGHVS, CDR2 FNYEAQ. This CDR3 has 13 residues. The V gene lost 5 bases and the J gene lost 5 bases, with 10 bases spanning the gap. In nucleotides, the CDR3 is TGTGCCAGCAGCCAGGGACTCCACAATGAGCAGTTCTTC. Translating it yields CASSQGLHNEQFF.

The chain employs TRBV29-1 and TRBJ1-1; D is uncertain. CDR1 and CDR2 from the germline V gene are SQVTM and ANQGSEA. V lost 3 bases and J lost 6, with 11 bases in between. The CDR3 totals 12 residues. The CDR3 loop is CSVEGFNAEAFF. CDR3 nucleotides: TGCAGCGTTGAGGGATTTAACGCTGAAGCTTTCTTT.

The CDR3 loop is CASSPPRTGNTIYF. The CDR3 nucleotides read TGTGCCAGCAGCCCGCCGCGGACTGGAAACACCATATATTTT. V usage is TRBV9 and J usage is TRBJ1-3; no definite D call. Germline values: CDR1 SGDLS, CDR2 YYNGEE. CDR3 length equals 14 residues. Trimming cost V 4 bases and J 2 bases, with 10 bases left between them.

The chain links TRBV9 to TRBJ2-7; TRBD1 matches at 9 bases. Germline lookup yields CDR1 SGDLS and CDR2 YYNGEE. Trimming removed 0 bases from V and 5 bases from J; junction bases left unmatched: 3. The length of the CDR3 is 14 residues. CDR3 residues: CASSVETGGDEQYF. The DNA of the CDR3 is TGTGCCAGCAGCGTAGAGACAGGGGGTGACGAGCAGTACTTC.